The 10 T cell receptor beta chains given below trace back to one sample, sequenced in a study of blood T cell repertoires in COVID-19. TCRdb's table, derived via immunoSEQ multiplex PCR, lists solely in-frame clones and lacks some. The profile covers some 140,000 clones, with roughly four fifths appearing a single time and more than 15% taken by the ten largest. Source material: PBMCs or T cells enriched from blood (not recorded which). The receptors derive from a man in his thirties or forties who had recovered from COVID-19.

V and J are TRBV19 and TRBJ1-2, with 8 bases aligning to TRBD1. Trimming cost V 4 bases and J 10 bases; bases outside gene matches: 11. The germline CDR1 and CDR2 sequences are LNHDA and SQIVND (reference sequence). CDR3 length equals 14 residues. CDR3 loop: CASSTTGGSPIYTF. For the CDR3, the DNA is TGTGCCAGTAGTACAACAGGGGGAAGCCCGATCTACACCTTC.

This rearrangement joins TRBV5-1 to TRBJ2-2; D might be TRBD2 (6 bases). Trimming took off 0 bases at V and 7 bases at J, with 10 bases between the two ends. Looked up from germline, CDR1 is SGHRS and CDR2 is YFSETQ. CDR3 size: 14 residues. CDR3 nucleotide sequence: TGCGCCAGCAGCTTGGGACTAGTTCGCGGGGAGCTGTTTTTT. Its protein product is CASSLGLVRGELFF.

This chain links TRBV6-5 with TRBJ1-4; unclear D gene. This CDR3 is built from 15 residues. Germline V gene data show CDR1 as MNHEY and CDR2 as SVGAGI. Deletions cut 11 bases from V and 8 bases from J, with 24 bases between. CDR3 sequence: CASQREGRWGEKLFF. The CDR3 DNA is TGTGCCTCACAGAGGGAGGGCCGTTGGGGAGAAAAACTGTTTTTT.

The sample holds a few counts of this clone. The chain has TRBV5-1 and TRBJ2-1; D might be TRBD2 (5 bases). CDR3 length: 13 residues. V was clipped by 4 bases and J by 8 bases, with 13 bases between them. Germline-derived CDR1 and CDR2 are SGHRS and YFSETQ. This chain's CDR3 is CASSPGVRDEQFF. The CDR3 DNA reads TGCGCCAGCAGCCCCGGGGTGAGGGATGAGCAGTTCTTC.

The rearrangement joins TRBV3-1 (or the pseudogene TRBV3-2) to TRBJ1-1, with TRBD1 identical over 8 bases. The CDR3 spans 16 residues. Germline trimming cut 4 bases from V and 0 bases from J; bases unmatched to any gene: 7. The germline CDR1 and CDR2 sequences are LGHDT and YNNKEL (reference sequence). CDR3 sequence: CASSPQGATMNTEAFF. The CDR3 DNA follows: TGTGCCAGCAGCCCGCAGGGGGCCACCATGAACACTGAAGCTTTCTTT.

The chain carries TRBV27 and TRBJ1-6; tentatively, D is TRBD1 (5 bases). Deletions cut 6 bases from V and 7 bases from J, with 7 bases between. CDR1 and CDR2 from the germline V gene are MNHEY and SMNVEV (reference sequence). The CDR3 spans 12 residues. The CDR3: CASRPGNSPLHF. The CDR3 DNA is TGTGCCAGCAGACCAGGGAATTCACCCCTCCACTTT.

J is TRBJ2-7 and V is TRBV19; 9 bases map to TRBD1. This CDR3 region has 23 residues. J was trimmed by 6 bases and V by 4 bases; bases with no gene match: 34. Germline-derived CDR1 and CDR2 are LNHDA and SQIVND (reference sequence). In DNA form, the CDR3 reads TGTGCCAGTAGTACCCCACACACCCTGTCCTCGGACAGGGGAACCCCCCGCAGGTGCGAGCAGTACTTC. Protein: CASSTPHTLSSDRGTPRRCEQYF. The full variable domain, with the rest looked up from reference TRBV19 and TRBJ2-7, is DGGITQSPKYLFRKEGQNVTLSCEQNLNHDAMYWYRQDPGQGLRLIYYSQIVNDFQKGDIAEGYSVSREKKESFPLTVTSAQKNPTAFYLCASSTPHTLSSDRGTPRRCEQYFGPGTRLTVT.

The chain links TRBV4-1 to TRBJ2-2, with 8 bases that match TRBD2. Germline V CDR1 and CDR2: MGHRA, YSYEKL. The length of the CDR3 is 16 residues. The V gene end was trimmed by 5 bases and the J gene end by 2 bases; junction bases not matched to a gene: 7. The CDR3 DNA reads as TGCGCCAGCAGCGCAGGGAGCGGGAGTAACACCGGGGAGCTGTTTTTT. It specifies CASSAGSGSNTGELFF.

This rearrangement joins TRBV4-2 to TRBJ2-2, with D maybe TRBD2 (6 bases). Trimming pared 1 base from V and 6 bases from J, leaving 12 bases between. Per the germline V gene, CDR1 is LGHNA and CDR2 is YNFKEQ. There are 15 residues in the CDR3. This CDR3 is CASSQVPGAAGELFF. As DNA, the CDR3 is TGTGCCAGCAGCCAAGTTCCGGGAGCGGCCGGGGAGCTGTTTTTT.

V gene TRBV11-2 combines with J gene TRBJ1-1; 10 nucleotides align to TRBD1. Germline CDR1 is SGHAT and CDR2 is FQNNGV. The V and J ends lost 5 bases and 1 base, in that order; junction bases with no gene match: 7. The CDR3 length is 16 residues. CDR3 sequence reads: CASSPGTGAKNTEAFF. The DNA of the CDR3 is TGTGCCAGCAGCCCGGGGACAGGGGCCAAGAACACTGAAGCTTTCTTT.